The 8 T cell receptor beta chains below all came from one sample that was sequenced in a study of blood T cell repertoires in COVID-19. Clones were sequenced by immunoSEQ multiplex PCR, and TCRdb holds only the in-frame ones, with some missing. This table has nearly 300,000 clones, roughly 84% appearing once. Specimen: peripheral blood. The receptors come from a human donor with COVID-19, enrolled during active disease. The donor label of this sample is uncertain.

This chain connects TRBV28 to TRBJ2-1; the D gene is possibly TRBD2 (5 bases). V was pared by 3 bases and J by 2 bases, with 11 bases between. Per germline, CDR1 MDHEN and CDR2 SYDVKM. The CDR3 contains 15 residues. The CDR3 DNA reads TGTGCCAGCAGTTTGTCTAGCCCTCCCTACAATGAGCAGTTCTTC. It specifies CASSLSSPPYNEQFF.

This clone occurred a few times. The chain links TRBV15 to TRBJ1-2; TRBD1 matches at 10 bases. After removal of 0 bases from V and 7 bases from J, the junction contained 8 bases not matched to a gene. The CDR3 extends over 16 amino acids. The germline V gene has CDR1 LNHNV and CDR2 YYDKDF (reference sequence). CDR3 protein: CATSRELTGGAGGYTF. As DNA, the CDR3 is TGTGCCACCAGCAGAGAGTTGACAGGGGGCGCCGGTGGCTACACCTTC.

The CDR3, as DNA: TGTGCCAGCAGTTTATCAGCCTACGAGCAGTACTTC. It specifies CASSLSAYEQYF. The rearrangement links TRBV28 to TRBJ2-7; the D is unclear. The V gene's germline CDR1 is MDHEN and CDR2 SYDVKM. Trimming removed 1 base at V and 2 bases at J, with 3 bases between. This CDR3 contains 12 residues.

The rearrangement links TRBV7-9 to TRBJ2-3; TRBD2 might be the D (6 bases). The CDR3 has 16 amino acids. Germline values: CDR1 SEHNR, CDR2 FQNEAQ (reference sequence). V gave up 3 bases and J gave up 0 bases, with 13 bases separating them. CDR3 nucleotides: TGTGCCAGCAGCTTGCGGGACGGGCCTAGCACAGATACGCAGTATTTT. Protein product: CASSLRDGPSTDTQYF.

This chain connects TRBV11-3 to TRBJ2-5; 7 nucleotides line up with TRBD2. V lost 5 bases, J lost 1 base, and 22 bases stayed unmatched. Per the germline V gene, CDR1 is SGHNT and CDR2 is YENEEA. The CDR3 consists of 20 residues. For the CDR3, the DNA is TGTGCCAGCAGCCCGCCGCCGCTGGCGGGAGTGGGGGGTCCCCAAGAGACCCAGTACTTC. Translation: CASSPPPLAGVGGPQETQYF.

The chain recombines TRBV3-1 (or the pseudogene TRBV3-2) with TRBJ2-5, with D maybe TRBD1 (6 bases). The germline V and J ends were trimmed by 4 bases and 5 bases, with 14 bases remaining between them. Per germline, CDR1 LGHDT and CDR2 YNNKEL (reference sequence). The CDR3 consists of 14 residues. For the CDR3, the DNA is TGTGCCAGCAGCCGACAACAGGGTTGGGAGACCCAGTACTTC. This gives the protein CASSRQQGWETQYF.

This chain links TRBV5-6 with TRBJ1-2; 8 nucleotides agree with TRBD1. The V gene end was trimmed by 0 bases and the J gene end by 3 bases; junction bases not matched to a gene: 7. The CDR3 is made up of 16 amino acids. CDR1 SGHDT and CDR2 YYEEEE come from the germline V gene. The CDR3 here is CASSLGVLQGDYGYTF. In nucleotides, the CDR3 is TGTGCCAGCAGCTTGGGGGTCCTACAGGGGGACTATGGCTACACCTTC.

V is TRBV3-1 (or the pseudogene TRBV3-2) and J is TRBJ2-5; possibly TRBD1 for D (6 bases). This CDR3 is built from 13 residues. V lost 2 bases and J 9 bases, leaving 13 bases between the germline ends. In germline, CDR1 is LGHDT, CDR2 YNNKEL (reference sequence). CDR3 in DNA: TGTGCCAGCAGCCAACAACCCAAGGGGGCCCAGTACTTC. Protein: CASSQQPKGAQYF.